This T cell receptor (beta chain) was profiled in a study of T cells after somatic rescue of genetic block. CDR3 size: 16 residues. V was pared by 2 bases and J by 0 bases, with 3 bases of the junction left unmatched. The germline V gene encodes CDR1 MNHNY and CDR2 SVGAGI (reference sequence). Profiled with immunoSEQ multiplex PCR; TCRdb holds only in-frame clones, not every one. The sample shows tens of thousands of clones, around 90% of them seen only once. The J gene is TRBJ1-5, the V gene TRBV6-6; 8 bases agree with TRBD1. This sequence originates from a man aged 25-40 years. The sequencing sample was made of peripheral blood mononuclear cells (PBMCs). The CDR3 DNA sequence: TGTGCCAGCAGTTACAAGACAGGGGATAGCAATCAGCCCCAGCATTTT. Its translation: CASSYKTGDSNQPQHF.